This TCR beta chain was sequenced in a study of shared clonotypes between healthy human individuals. Assay used: immunoSEQ multiplex PCR; TCRdb lists only in-frame clones, some missing. The table has more than 2 million clones, approximately 96% seen once. Study-wide points: Naive subsets typically showed greater estimated richness than memory subsets. The generation probabilities recorded for non-shared clonotypes fell below those of clonotypes shared by all four donors.

This CDR3 has 13 amino acids. Germline V gives CDR1 KGHSH, CDR2 LQKENI. With 0 bases removed from V and 5 bases from J, the gap between germline ends came to 7 bases. This clone was observed a few times. Its antigen is not known. Other DNA sequences in the sample encode the same CDR3. The J gene is TRBJ2-5, the V gene TRBV18, with D uncertain. This receptor was obtained from a man younger than 35 in good health. Sequenced: naive CD4+ T cells sorted from blood. Stated subset: CD45RA+ positively selected. DNA of the CDR3: TGTGCCAGCTCACCACCGGTAGGGGAGACCCAGTACTTC. Its protein product is CASSPPVGETQYF. The variable domain in full, with the rest retrieved from reference TRBV18 and TRBJ2-5, is NAGVMQNPRHLVRRRGQEARLRCSPMKGHSHVYWYRQLPEEGLKFMVYLQKENIIDESGMPKERFSAEFPKEGPSILRIQQVVRGDSAAYFCASSPPVGETQYFGPGTRLLVL.